This TCR beta chain is drawn from a study of T-cell memory formation after mild COVID-19. Study at large: Among the donors, TCR clusters were largely specific to each donor.

5'RACE, which relied on constant-segment primers, yielded TCR alpha and TCR beta cDNA libraries carrying sample barcodes and UMIs. TCRdb itself ran the 5' RACE reads through MiXCR, one entry per CDR3 protein. The sample has about 470,000 distinct CDR3 sequences, 15% to 20% seen once. Germline CDR1 is SGHDT and CDR2 is YYEEEE. This CDR3 comprises 15 residues. V lost 2 bases, J lost 4 bases, and 4 bases stayed unmatched. The chain employs TRBV5-6 and TRBJ2-1; 9 nucleotides match TRBD2. The sequence derives from an adult woman who had mild COVID-19 (a few samples of this study predate the infection). Cell type and time point are not known. The source material was PBMCs or a T cell subset sorted from them (not recorded which). The CDR3 spells CASSFRLAGYNEQFF. CDR3 nucleotides: TGTGCCAGCAGCTTTCGGCTAGCGGGATACAATGAGCAGTTCTTC.